This entry features one TCR beta chain sequence. Antigen unknown. Full-length variable regions came from constant-region reverse primers plus semi-nested Nested Universal Primer A PCR. TCRdb redid the calling of the 5' RACE reads with MiXCR, one entry per CDR3 protein. The table has tens of thousands of distinct CDR3 sequences, roughly 29% seen once. Germline assignment: CDR1 LNHDA and CDR2 SQIVND (reference sequence). Trimming stripped 7 bases from V and 6 bases from J, with 15 bases between. The CDR3 contains 14 residues. The study, taken as a whole, reports: Whole repertoires were not studied in the larger cohort, only one V-J beta rearrangement. Tumor memory CD4+ T cell TCR gene usage clustered with blood and lymph node memory CD4+ cells and lymph node naive CD4+ cells.

Sample: memory CD4+ T cells sorted from a lymph node. As to subset: memory CD4+ T cells, CD4+CD45RO+CD25-. The rearrangement uses TRBV19 and TRBJ2-2; weak D call: TRBD2 (5 bases). This sequence originates from a female donor with breast cancer. The CDR3 spells CASMTDMRAGELFF. DNA for the CDR3: TGTGCCAGTATGACCGACATGAGGGCCGGGGAGCTGTTTTTT. The whole variable domain, remainder taken from reference TRBV19 and TRBJ2-2, is DGGITQSPKYLFRKEGQNVTLSCEQNLNHDAMYWYRQDPGQGLRLIYYSQIVNDFQKGDIAEGYSVSREKKESFPLTVTSAQKNPTAFYLCASMTDMRAGELFFGEGSRLTVL.